Listed here is a single T cell receptor beta chain. This clonotype was picked up a small number of times. No antigen is known for it. The input lacks base qualities; no much larger clone sits a single base away. The library was prepared using 5' RACE. Sequencing instrument: Illumina HiSeq 2500. A second PCR of about 6 to 12 cycles was performed with a sample-barcoded 5' primer and a J-beta primer mix. A template-switch 5' adaptor carrying 12 random nucleotides introduced a unique molecular identifier onto each TCR beta cDNA molecule. Each sample yielded at least 3 million CDR3-containing paired-end reads. First-strand cDNA was synthesized from all RNA with the Mint cDNA synthesis kit, primed by a TRBC-specific oligonucleotide. Following uracil-DNA glycosylase treatment, all cDNA underwent a first 18-cycle PCR with the universal primers M1SS and BC2_uni_R. Per the authors' processing: For normalization, 1 million high-quality reads were randomly selected from each sample, with every read carrying a distinct molecular identifier. Reads with shared molecular identifiers were discarded instead of being binned into consensus sequences. MiTCR, with a Q25 quality threshold and the strictest error-elimination algorithm, was used for CDR3 identification, clonotype clustering and error correction. A nonparametric unseen species model with Euler transformation was used to estimate a lower bound on total TCR beta diversity. TCRdb reanalyzed the raw reads on its own, using fastp at Q25 for trimming and MiXCR for clone calling, and kept in-frame beta chains. Every entry covers one CDR3 protein and lists the most common genes and DNA from its rows. The V and J calls and clone size come from TCRdb's table, not from the authors' own analysis. Within this sample are around 1.5 million distinct CDR3 sequences, with approximately 38% of them counted one time only. 6.5% to 10% of the sample goes to the ten largest clones.

Systemically healthy Caucasian individuals from Russia, roughly 40 in total and aged roughly 6 to 90 years, were included as donors. Each donor gave about 9.7 milliliters of peripheral blood, drawn into EDTA-treated Vacutainer tubes. PBMCs were isolated by Ficoll-Paque density-gradient centrifugation, with at least 7 million obtained per sample. Total RNA, at least 5 micrograms per sample, was extracted from PBMCs with Trizol reagent. Naive CD45RAhigh/CD27high T cell percentages were measured by flow cytometry on a PBMC aliquot from every donor. The sample originates from a study of blood T cells in healthy people across ages (dated by TCRdb to about 2015). Background on the whole study: In model experiments, template switching captured about one uniquely barcoded TCR beta cDNA molecule for every two T cells. To avoid experimental bias, donors of different ages were randomly spread across the sequencing lanes. The study measured age-related changes in TCR beta repertoire diversity using deep sequencing normalized with unique cDNA molecular identifiers. For two donors (one aged 18 to 30 and one aged 80 or older), the study analyzed two additional independent replicas of 1 million unique cDNA reads from the same blood draw. Donors were grouped into four age groups: young (average 16 years), middle-aged (roughly 40), aged (around 66) and long-lived (approximately 82). Summary of the overall study and its limitations: As age increased, observed TCR beta diversity per million T cells dropped in a roughly linear way, and a significant reduction was already evident by age about 40. Because profiling used bulk unsorted PBMCs, naive and antigen-experienced compartments could not be compared conclusively. The percentage of naive T cells measured by flow cytometry correlated strongly with observed TCR beta diversity. Total diversity estimates from one million sequenced T cells were considered lower bounds and underestimates. Compared with the aged group, the long-lived group had more naive CD4+ T cells, fewer expanded clones and increased TCR diversity, a pattern suggesting age selection. Because the CMV infection status of the donors was unknown, age-related changes in expanded clonotypes may potentially have been confounded.

CDR1 is given as DFQATT and CDR2 as SNEGSKA, both from the germline V gene (reference sequence). There are 13 amino acids in the CDR3, from cysteine to phenylalanine inclusive. Only the CDR3 region is kept as DNA, spanning 39 bases read in frame from base 1. V sheds 6 bases and J sheds 1 base, leaving 11 bases between their ends. This TCR derives from a woman aged 18-29 years in good health. The sequenced material came from blood. The sequence links TRBV20-1 to TRBJ2-3; the best D guess is TRBD2, with 6 bases matching. Here the CDR3 is given as CSAGWGGTDTQYF. The DNA reads as follows: TGCAGTGCCGGTTGGGGGGGCACAGATACGCAGTATTTT.